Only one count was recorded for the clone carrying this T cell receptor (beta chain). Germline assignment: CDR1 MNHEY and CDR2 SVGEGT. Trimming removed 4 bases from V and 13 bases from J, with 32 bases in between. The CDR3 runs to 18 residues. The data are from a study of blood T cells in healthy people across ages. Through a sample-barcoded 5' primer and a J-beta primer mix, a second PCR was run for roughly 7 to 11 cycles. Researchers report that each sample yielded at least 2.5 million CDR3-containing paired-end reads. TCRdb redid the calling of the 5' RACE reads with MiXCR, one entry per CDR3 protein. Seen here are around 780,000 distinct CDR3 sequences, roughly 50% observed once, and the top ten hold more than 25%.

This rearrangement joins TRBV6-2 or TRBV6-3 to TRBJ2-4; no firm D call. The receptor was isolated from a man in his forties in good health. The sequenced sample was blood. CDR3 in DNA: TGTGCCAGCAGTTTGGTCCCTAAAAATGGGGTTGTGACGGCGGAGCAGTACTTC. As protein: CASSLVPKNGVVTAEQYF.